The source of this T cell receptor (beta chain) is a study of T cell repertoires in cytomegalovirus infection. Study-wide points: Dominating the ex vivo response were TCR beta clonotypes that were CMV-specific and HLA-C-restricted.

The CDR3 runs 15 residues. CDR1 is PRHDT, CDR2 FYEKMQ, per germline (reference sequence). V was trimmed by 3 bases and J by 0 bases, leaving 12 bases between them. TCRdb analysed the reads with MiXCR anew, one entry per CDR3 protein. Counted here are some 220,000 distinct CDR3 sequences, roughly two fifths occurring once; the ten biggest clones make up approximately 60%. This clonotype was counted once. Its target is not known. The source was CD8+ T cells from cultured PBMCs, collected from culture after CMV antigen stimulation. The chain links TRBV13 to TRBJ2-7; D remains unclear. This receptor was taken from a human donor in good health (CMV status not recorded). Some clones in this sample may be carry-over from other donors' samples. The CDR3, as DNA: TGTGCCAGCAGCTTCTCTAGTCTGGCCTCCTACGAGCAGTACTTC. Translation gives CASSFSSLASYEQYF.